This is a list of T cell receptor beta chains from one sample in a study of response to subunit inactivated influenza vaccine. TCRdb re-analysed the RT-PCR reads in MiXCR, keeping a single row per CDR3 protein. The sample lists about 800,000 distinct CDR3 sequences; around 20% were seen once. The sequences come from PBMCs from blood, collected more than 4 days after vaccination. The receptors shown here come from a man aged 50-59 years who received an inactivated influenza vaccine. The CDR3 runs from the conserved cysteine through the conserved F or W.

J: TRBJ1-2; V: TRBV6-5; CDR3: CASSHRDRGSGYTF
J: TRBJ2-5; V: TRBV12-3/TRBV12-4; CDR3: CASSSRTGVQTQYF
J: TRBJ2-1; V: TRBV19; CDR3: CASSIFGQGAYEQFF
J: TRBJ1-6; V: TRBV4-3; CDR3: CASRGDRGLYNSPLHF
J: TRBJ2-7; V: TRBV4-1; CDR3: CASSQATSGGVYEQYF
J: TRBJ2-5; V: TRBV6-5; CDR3: CASSSPANQKKTQYF
J: TRBJ2-3; V: TRBV15; CDR3: CATSGGLTDTQYF
J: TRBJ1-1; V: TRBV5-1; CDR3: CASSLDGSTEAFF
J: TRBJ2-3; V: TRBV6-2/TRBV6-3; CDR3: CASSLRRTDTQYF
J: TRBJ2-7; V: TRBV7-2; CDR3: CASSLLGYSYEQYF
J: TRBJ2-7; V: TRBV6-2/TRBV6-3; CDR3: CASRPGAAYEQYF
J: TRBJ1-6; V: TRBV21-1; CDR3: CASSKYQAPLRNSPLHF
J: TRBJ1-2; V: TRBV30; CDR3: CAWSLPGKGGYTF
J: TRBJ1-4; V: TRBV29-1; CDR3: CSVVLNEKLFF
J: TRBJ2-1; V: TRBV4-1; CDR3: CASSSLQNSYNEQFF
J: TRBJ2-5; V: TRBV18; CDR3: CASSPQTGARETQYF
J: TRBJ2-7; V: TRBV7-9; CDR3: CASSPTSGELYEQYF
J: TRBJ1-2; V: TRBV28; CDR3: CASSPGDRAVYGYTF
J: TRBJ2-1; V: TRBV20-1; CDR3: CSAREAGPSYNEQFF
J: TRBJ2-7; V: TRBV6-1; CDR3: CASSQRQGGTYEQYF
J: TRBJ2-7; V: TRBV6-2/TRBV6-3; CDR3: CASRPYSGTKTNSYEQYF
J: TRBJ2-7; V: TRBV29-1; CDR3: CSVEWADGGYEQYF
J: TRBJ2-7; V: TRBV15; CDR3: CATSGNTKREQYF
J: TRBJ2-3; V: TRBV30; CDR3: CAWSVGRGGRRHSSTDTQYF
J: TRBJ2-1; V: TRBV20-1; CDR3: CSASEAGAYNEQFF